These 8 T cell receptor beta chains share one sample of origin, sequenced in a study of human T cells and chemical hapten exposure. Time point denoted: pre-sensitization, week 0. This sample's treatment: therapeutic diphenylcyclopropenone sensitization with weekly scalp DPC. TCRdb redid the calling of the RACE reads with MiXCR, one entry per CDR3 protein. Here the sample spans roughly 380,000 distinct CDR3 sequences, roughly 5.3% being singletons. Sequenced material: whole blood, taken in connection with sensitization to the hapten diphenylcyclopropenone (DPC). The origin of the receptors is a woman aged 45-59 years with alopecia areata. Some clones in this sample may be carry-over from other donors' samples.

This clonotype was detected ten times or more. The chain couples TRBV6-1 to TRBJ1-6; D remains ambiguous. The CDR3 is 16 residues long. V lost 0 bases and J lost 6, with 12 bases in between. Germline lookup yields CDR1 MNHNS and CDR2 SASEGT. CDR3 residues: CASSEALGMGNSPLHF. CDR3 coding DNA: TGTGCCAGCAGTGAAGCGCTCGGGATGGGTAATTCACCCCTCCACTTT.

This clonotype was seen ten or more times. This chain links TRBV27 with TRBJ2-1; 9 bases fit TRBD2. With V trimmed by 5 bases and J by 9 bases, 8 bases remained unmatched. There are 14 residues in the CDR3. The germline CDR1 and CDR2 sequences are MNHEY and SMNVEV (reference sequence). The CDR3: CASSQAGAGGEQFF. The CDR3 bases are TGTGCCAGCAGTCAAGCGGGAGCGGGGGGTGAGCAGTTCTTC.

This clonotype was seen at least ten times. CDR3 loop: CASGLDLSNQPQHF. DNA of the CDR3: TGTGCTAGTGGTTTGGACCTTAGCAATCAGCCCCAGCATTTT. The chain combines TRBV12-5 with TRBJ1-5, with unresolved D. V was cut by 1 base and J by 0 bases, with 4 bases left in between. Germline-derived CDR1 and CDR2 are LGHNT and FRNRAP. CDR3 length: 14 amino acids.

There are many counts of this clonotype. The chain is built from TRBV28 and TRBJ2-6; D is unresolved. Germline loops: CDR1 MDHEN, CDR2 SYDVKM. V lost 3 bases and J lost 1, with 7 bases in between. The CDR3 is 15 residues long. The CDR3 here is CASSFIGSGANVLTF. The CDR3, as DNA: TGTGCCAGCAGTTTTATAGGATCTGGGGCCAACGTCCTGACTTTC.

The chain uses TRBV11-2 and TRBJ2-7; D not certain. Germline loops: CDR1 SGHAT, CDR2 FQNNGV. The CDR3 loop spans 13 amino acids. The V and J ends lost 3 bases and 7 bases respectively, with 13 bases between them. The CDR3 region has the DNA TGTGCCAGCAGCTTTAGGACGGTGAGGGAGCAGTACTTC. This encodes CASSFRTVREQYF.

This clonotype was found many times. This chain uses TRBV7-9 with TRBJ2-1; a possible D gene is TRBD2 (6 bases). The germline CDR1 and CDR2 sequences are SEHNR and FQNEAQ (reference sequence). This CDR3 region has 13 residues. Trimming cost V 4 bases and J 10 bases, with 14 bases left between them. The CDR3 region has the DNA TGTGCCAGCAGCTCCGGAGGCGGAGGGGAGCAGTTCTTC. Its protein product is CASSSGGGGEQFF.

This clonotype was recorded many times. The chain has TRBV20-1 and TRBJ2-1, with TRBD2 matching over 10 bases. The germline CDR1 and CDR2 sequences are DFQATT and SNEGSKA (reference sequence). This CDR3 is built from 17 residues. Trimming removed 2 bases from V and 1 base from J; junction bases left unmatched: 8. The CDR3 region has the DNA TGCAGTGCTAGACTAGCGGGAGTTATGGGGTCCTACAATGAGCAGTTCTTC. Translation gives CSARLAGVMGSYNEQFF.

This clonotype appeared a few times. The CDR3 loop reads CASSYSWDPQETQYF. Here the CDR3 DNA reads TGTGCCAGCAGTTACTCGTGGGACCCCCAAGAGACCCAGTACTTC. The J gene is TRBJ2-5, the V gene TRBV6-6; possibly TRBD1 or TRBD2 for D (5 bases each). Trimming took off 0 bases at V and 1 base at J, with 9 bases between the two ends. Germline lookup yields CDR1 MNHNY and CDR2 SVGAGI (reference sequence). This CDR3 has 15 amino acids.